This is a list of T cell receptor beta chains from one sample in a study of blood T cell repertoires in COVID-19. Repertoires were generated with immunoSEQ multiplex PCR, while TCRdb's copy carries only in-frame clones and drops some. The sample holds around 67,000 clones, 87% seen once. The sequenced sample consisted of peripheral blood. The source of these receptors is a man aged 45-65 years with active COVID-19. Both conserved end residues are part of each CDR3. Each record gives: clone size, V gene, J gene, CDR3 protein. Clone size is not always given. Where it is, it says once, few, many or a class for expanded clones.

>once|TRBV5-1|TRBJ2-1
CASSPAGAQYNEQFF
>few|TRBV6-4|TRBJ2-3
CASSISGLPTDTQYF
>-|TRBV9|TRBJ1-4
CASSRDPGANEKLFF
>-|TRBV5-1|TRBJ2-2
CASSLTGARTGELFF
>-|TRBV27|TRBJ2-2
CASSLFSGQGIGELFF
>-|TRBV25-1|TRBJ1-2
CASRAGGPQKGYTF
>once|TRBV4-3|TRBJ1-1
CASSQDLDTEAFF
>-|TRBV27|TRBJ2-5
CASSAGTSAETQYF
>once|TRBV29-1|TRBJ1-2
CSDSGTGVFGYTF
>-|TRBV5-5|TRBJ1-6
CASSLRGGGSPLHF
>-|TRBV28|TRBJ1-5
CASRKQGEPNQPQHF
>few|TRBV6-5|TRBJ1-6
CASRPRDFNSPLHF
>-|TRBV9|TRBJ2-3
CASSVGGLAGAGTDTQYF
>few|TRBV4-3|TRBJ2-7
CASRGGEQYF
>-|TRBV6-5|TRBJ1-4
CASSYSGSRGEEKLFF
>-|TRBV6-1|TRBJ1-1
CASSESPVRDTEAFF
>-|TRBV11-1|TRBJ2-1
CASSFQGYNEQFF
>-|TRBV4-1|TRBJ1-5
CASSQEEVPFGQPQHF
>-|TRBV7-3|TRBJ1-2
CASSPGPGQGYGYTF
>-|TRBV6-4|TRBJ1-1
CASSEQGSTEAFF
>-|TRBV7-2|TRBJ2-1
CASSLGAGGSSYNEQFF
>-|TRBV5-4|TRBJ2-3
CASSRRLAGPSTDTQYF
>-|TRBV10-1|TRBJ1-2
CASSESFARTGRGRVDGYTF